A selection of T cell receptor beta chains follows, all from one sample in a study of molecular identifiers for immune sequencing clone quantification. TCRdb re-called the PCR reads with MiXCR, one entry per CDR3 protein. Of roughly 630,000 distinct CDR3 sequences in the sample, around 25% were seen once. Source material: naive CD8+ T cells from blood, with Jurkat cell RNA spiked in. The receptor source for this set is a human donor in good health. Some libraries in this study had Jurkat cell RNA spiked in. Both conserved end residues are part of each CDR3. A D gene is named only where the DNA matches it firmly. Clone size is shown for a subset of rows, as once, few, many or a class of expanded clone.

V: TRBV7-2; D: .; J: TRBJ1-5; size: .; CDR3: CASSLVGTNSSQPQHF; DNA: TGTGCCAGCAGCTTAGTCGGGACAAATAGCAGTCAGCCCCAGCATTTT
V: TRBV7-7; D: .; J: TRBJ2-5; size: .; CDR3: CASSLSPGYQETQYF; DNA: TGTGCTAGCAGCTTAAGTCCAGGGTACCAAGAGACCCAGTACTTC
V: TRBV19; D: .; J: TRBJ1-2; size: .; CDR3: CASSPWGAPGYTF; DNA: TGTGCCAGTAGTCCATGGGGGGCGCCCGGCTACACCTTC
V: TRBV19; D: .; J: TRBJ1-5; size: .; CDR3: CASTIGSGDEPQHF; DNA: TGTGCCAGTACCATTGGATCGGGGGATGAGCCCCAGCATTTT
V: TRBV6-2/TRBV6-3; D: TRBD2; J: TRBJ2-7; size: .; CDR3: CVSSYYRTSDEQYF; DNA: TGTGTCAGCAGTTACTACCGGACTAGTGACGAGCAGTACTTC
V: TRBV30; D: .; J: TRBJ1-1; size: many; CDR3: CAWSVVLMNTEAFF; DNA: TGTGCCTGGAGTGTTGTACTCATGAACACTGAAGCTTTCTTT
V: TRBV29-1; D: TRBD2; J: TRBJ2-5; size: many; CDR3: CSVEDLSGLAGGPVEETQYF; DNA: TGCAGCGTTGAAGATCTCTCGGGACTAGCGGGAGGGCCGGTGGAAGAGACCCAGTACTTC
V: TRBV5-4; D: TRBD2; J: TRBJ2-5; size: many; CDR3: CASSPGTSGGLYQETQYF; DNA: TGTGCCAGCAGCCCGGGGACTAGCGGGGGTTTGTACCAAGAGACCCAGTACTTC
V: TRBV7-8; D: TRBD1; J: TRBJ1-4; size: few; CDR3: CASSLAGTDREKLFF; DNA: TGTGCCAGCAGCTTAGCCGGGACAGATCGGGAAAAACTGTTTTTT
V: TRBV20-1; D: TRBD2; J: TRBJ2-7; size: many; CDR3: CSATTSETLLEQYF; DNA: TGCAGTGCGACTACTAGCGAGACCTTATTGGAGCAGTACTTC
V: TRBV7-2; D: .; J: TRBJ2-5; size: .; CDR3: CASSLGDPGIQETQYF; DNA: TGTGCCAGCAGCTTAGGAGACCCAGGGATCCAAGAGACCCAGTACTTC
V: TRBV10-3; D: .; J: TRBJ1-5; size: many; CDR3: CAISEAGGNQPQHF; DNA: TGTGCCATCAGTGAAGCAGGCGGCAATCAGCCCCAGCATTTT
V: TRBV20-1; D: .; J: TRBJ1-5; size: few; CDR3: CSARERRASPSNQPQHF; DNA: TGCAGTGCTAGAGAAAGGCGCGCATCACCTTCCAATCAGCCCCAGCATTTT
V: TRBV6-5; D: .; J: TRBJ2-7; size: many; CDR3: CASSPDYLNYEQYF; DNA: TGTGCCAGCAGCCCGGACTATCTCAACTACGAGCAGTACTTC
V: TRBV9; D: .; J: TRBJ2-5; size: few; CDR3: CASSVVVQETQYF; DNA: TGTGCCAGCAGCGTAGTTGTCCAAGAGACCCAGTACTTC
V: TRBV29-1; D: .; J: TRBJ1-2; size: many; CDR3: CSVETGGNGYTF; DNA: TGCAGCGTTGAAACAGGAGGAAATGGCTACACCTTC
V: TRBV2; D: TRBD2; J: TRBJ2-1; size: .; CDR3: CASLNPSGDSYNEQFF; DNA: TGTGCCAGTCTGAATCCTAGCGGGGACTCCTACAATGAGCAGTTCTTC
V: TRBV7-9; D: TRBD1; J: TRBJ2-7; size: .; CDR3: CDSIGQGNSEQYF; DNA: TGTGACAGCATTGGACAGGGGAATAGCGAGCAGTACTTC
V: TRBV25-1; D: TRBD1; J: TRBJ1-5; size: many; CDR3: CASTPPSWDRGSNQPQHF; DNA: TGTGCCAGCACCCCTCCGAGCTGGGACAGGGGTAGCAATCAGCCCCAGCATTTT
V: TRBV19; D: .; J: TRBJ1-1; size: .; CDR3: CASSIVSSTSEAFF; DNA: TGTGCCAGTAGTATTGTCAGCTCAACTAGTGAAGCTTTCTTT
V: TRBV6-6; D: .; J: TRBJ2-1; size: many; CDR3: CASSLLGLVEQFF; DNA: TGTGCCAGCAGTCTCCTCGGCCTAGTCGAGCAGTTCTTC
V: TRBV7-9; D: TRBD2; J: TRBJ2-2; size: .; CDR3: CASSLRYQRGPNTGELFF; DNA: TGTGCCAGCAGCTTACGGTACCAGCGGGGGCCAAACACCGGGGAGCTGTTTTTT
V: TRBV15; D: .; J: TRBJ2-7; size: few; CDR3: CATSRDRYEQYF; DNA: TGTGCCACCAGCAGAGACCGATACGAGCAGTACTTC
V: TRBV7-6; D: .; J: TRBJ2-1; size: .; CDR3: CASSLLYEGDEQFF; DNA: TGTGCCAGCAGCTTATTATATGAGGGCGATGAGCAGTTCTTC
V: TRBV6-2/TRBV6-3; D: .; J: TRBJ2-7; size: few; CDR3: CASIHAGVFGTYEQYF; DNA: TGTGCCAGCATCCACGCGGGCGTATTCGGAACCTACGAGCAGTACTTC
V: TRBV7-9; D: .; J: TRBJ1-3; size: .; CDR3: CASSLAGNTRYF; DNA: TGTGCCAGCAGCTTAGCAGGAAACACCAGATATTTT
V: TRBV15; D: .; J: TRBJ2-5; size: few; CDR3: CATTPGHRETQYF; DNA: TGTGCCACCACCCCGGGACATCGGGAGACCCAGTACTTC
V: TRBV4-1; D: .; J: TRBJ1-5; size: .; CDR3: CASSQDRGIYVQPQHF; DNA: TGCGCCAGCAGCCAAGATAGAGGCATCTACGTTCAGCCCCAGCATTTT
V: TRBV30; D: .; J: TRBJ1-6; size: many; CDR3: CAWSVLGSPLHF; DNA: TGTGCCTGGAGTGTATTGGGATCACCCCTCCACTTT
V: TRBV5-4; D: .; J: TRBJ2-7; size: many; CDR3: CASSLVRWEAPYEQYF; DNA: TGTGCCAGCAGCTTGGTTCGGTGGGAGGCTCCCTACGAGCAGTACTTC
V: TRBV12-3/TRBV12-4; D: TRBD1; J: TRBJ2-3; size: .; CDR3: CASGTGQGEIADTQYF; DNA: TGTGCCAGCGGGACTGGACAGGGGGAAATCGCAGATACGCAGTATTTT
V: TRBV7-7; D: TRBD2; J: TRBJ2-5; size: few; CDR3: CASSLAGAWETQYF; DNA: TGTGCTAGCAGCTTAGCGGGGGCTTGGGAGACCCAGTACTTC
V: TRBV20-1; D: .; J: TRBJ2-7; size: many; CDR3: CSALHRDSLDEQYF; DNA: TGCAGTGCTCTCCATCGGGATTCCCTTGACGAGCAGTACTTC
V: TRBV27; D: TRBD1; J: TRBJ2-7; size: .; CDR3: CASRDREDEQYF; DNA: TGTGCCAGCAGGGACAGGGAAGACGAGCAGTACTTC
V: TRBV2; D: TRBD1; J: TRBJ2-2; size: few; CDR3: CASSDGTGDTGELFF; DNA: TGTGCCAGCAGTGACGGGACAGGGGATACCGGGGAGCTGTTTTTT
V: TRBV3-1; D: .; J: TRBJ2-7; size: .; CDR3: CASSQGTATSSYEQYF; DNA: TGTGCCAGCAGCCAAGGCACAGCCACGAGCTCCTACGAGCAGTACTTC
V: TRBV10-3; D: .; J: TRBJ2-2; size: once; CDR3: CAISEMGTGELFF; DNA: TGTGCCATCAGTGAAATGGGCACCGGGGAGCTGTTTTTT
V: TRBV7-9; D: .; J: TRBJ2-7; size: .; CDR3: CASSSMSYEQYF; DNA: TGTGCCAGCAGCTCGATGTCCTACGAGCAGTACTTC
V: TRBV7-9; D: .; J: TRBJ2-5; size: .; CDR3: CASSSDTTQETQYF; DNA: TGTGCCAGCAGCTCGGACACCACCCAAGAGACCCAGTACTTC
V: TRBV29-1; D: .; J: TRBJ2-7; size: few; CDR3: CSIVAQNYEQYF; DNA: TGCAGTATAGTCGCCCAAAACTACGAGCAGTACTTC